The clone carrying this T cell receptor (beta chain) was detected only a few times. Its antigen is unidentified. The study ran its PCR with 60 Vbeta and 13 Jbeta primers. Using immunoSEQ multiplex PCR, the repertoire was profiled, and TCRdb retains in-frame clones only, with some absent. The sample holds tens of thousands of clones; roughly 9.1% are singletons and the top ten take about 24%. This entry is derived from a study of cytomegalovirus exposure and HLA in healthy donors. General observations from the study: Several of the most significant clusters appeared, in a later analysis, to be linked to common viral pathogens. Confirmation in vitro established that a few CMV-associated chains were specific for CMV antigens. The Asian-associated ancestry cluster reportedly had fewer N-insertions than the 666-donor mean in a later analysis.

This TCR came from a man aged 60 to 69 in good health and CMV-seropositive. Material: PBMCs.

The CDR3 DNA sequence: TGTGCCAGCCACAGGGTAGGTGCCTACGAGCAGTACTTC. Its translation is CASHRVGAYEQYF. This chain uses TRBV27 with TRBJ2-7, with D possibly matching TRBD1 (6 bases). V shed 8 bases and J shed 2 bases, with 13 bases lying between them. CDR3 length equals 13 residues. CDR1 and CDR2 (germline): MNHEY, SMNVEV (reference sequence).